This paragraph covers one T cell receptor (beta chain) sequence. Its antigen remains unidentified. The data were taken from a study of memory CD4+ T cells and cytomegalovirus serostatus. Germline CDR1 MNHEY, CDR2 SMNVEV (reference sequence). Unmatched junction bases numbered 11, after V lost 8 bases and J lost 6 bases. The CDR3 runs to 15 residues. Single viable CD3+CD4+CD8-CD45RO+ cells were sorted as the memory CD4+ T cells. Serostatus was set by detecting CMV pp150, pp28, p38, p52 IgG. Assay used: immunoSEQ multiplex PCR; TCRdb lists only in-frame clones, some missing. The sample lists some 29,000 clones; approximately 76% were seen once. Study findings and constraints: The CMV-associated TCR signature appears largely within the CD4+ memory repertoire.

Sequencing used memory CD4+ T cells from blood. The chain has TRBV27 and TRBJ2-3, with 10 bases that match TRBD2. This TCR was sampled from an adult in good health and CMV-seronegative. Some clones in this sample may be carry-over from other donors' samples. CDR3 in DNA: TGTGCCAGCCAACCTCTGGGTAGCGGGGGGGATACGCAGTATTTT. Translation: CASQPLGSGGDTQYF.